Listed below are T cell receptor beta chains from one sample, sequenced in a study of blood T cells in healthy people across ages. Using its own MiXCR run on the 5' RACE reads, TCRdb lists one record per CDR3 protein. The sample carries 650,000 to 900,000 distinct CDR3 sequences, about 62% recorded once. Material for sequencing was blood. The receptors shown here come from a young man in good health. Both conserved end residues are part of each CDR3. The order of the fields is D gene, clone size, V gene, J gene, CDR3 DNA, CDR3 protein. A D gene is named only where the DNA matches it firmly. Where a row states a size, it is once, few, many or the class of an expanded clone; other rows omit it.

TRBD2,few,TRBV10-3,TRBJ2-3,TGTGCCATCAGTGAGTGGAGTAGCGGGGACACAGATACGCAGTATTTT,CAISEWSSGDTDTQYF
.,few,TRBV20-1,TRBJ2-6,TGCAGTGCTAGCAAAAAGAGGTCTGGGGCCAACGTCCTGACTTTC,CSASKKRSGANVLTF
.,few,TRBV4-2,TRBJ2-2,TGTGCCAGCAGCCAAGAGGTCAGGAACACCGGGGAGCTGTTTTTT,CASSQEVRNTGELFF
.,.,TRBV5-1,TRBJ1-6,TGCGCCAGCAGCCCGGACGGTTCACCCCTCCACTTT,CASSPDGSPLHF
.,.,TRBV5-6,TRBJ2-6,TGTGCCAGCAGCTTGGATGGCAGGGACCCTTGGGGGGCCGACGTCCTGACTTTC,CASSLDGRDPWGADVLTF
.,.,TRBV30,TRBJ2-4,TGTGCCTGGGGTGACCAGACGGACATCTCAAAGTACTTC,CAWGDQTDISKYF
.,.,TRBV28,TRBJ2-4,TGTGCCAGCAGTTTTGTTAAGGTTTCAGCCAAAAACATTCAGTACTTC,CASSFVKVSAKNIQYF
.,few,TRBV7-6,TRBJ2-5,TGTGCCAGCAGACGCACAAGCGGACAAGAGACCCAGTACTTC,CASRRTSGQETQYF
TRBD1,.,TRBV3-1,TRBJ1-2,TGTGCCAGCAGCCCCCGGGACAGGGGGAGGGTCTATGGCTACACCTTC,CASSPRDRGRVYGYTF
.,once,TRBV20-1,TRBJ2-5,TGCAGTGCTAGAGATCGGACGTTGGAGCAGTACTTC,CSARDRTLEQYF
.,.,TRBV20-1,TRBJ2-7,TGCAGTGCTAGAAAAACCTACGAGCAGTACTTC,CSARKTYEQYF
.,.,TRBV20-1,TRBJ2-4,TGCAGTGCTAGAGATGAAAGGGGGGGGATTCAAAACATTCAGTACTTC,CSARDERGGIQNIQYF
.,.,TRBV11-2,TRBJ2-3,TGTGCCAGCAGCTCCCGCCCCCCGATCGGGCAGGGCGAGGAAGATACGCAGTATTTT,CASSSRPPIGQGEEDTQYF